This T cell receptor (beta chain) was sequenced during a study of CD4+ T cells in melanoma (dated 2022 in TCRdb). At the level of the whole study: The study investigated neoantigen-specific CD4+ T cells in human melanoma. What the study reported, not specific to this receptor: According to the report, neoantigen-specific CD4+ T cells in melanoma displayed diverse differentiation states. The report described a correlation between neoantigen-specific CD4+ T cells and the function of CD8+ T cells, macrophages and B cells.

CDR1 and CDR2 (MDHEN, SYDVKM) derive from the germline V gene. Cut back by 7 bases and 3 bases, the V and J ends lie 18 bases apart. Its CDR3 holds 15 amino acids, cysteine through phenylalanine. Only the CDR3 DNA stays, 45 bases, in frame from base 1. Patients with melanoma were used as donors. In regard to this clone: Which antigen it targets is not known. Per-base qualities were not stored, and no clone one base away is much larger.

Libraries were constructed by the immunoSEQ multiplex PCR assay. TCRdb carries this immuneACCESS record with in-frame sequences only. Its versions omit some clonotypes, under half of them owing to an unresolved V gene in the studies checked, with the rest unexplained. For this sample there are about 120,000 clones; 92% appear just once. In total, the top ten clones hold approximately 3.5% of the sample. This receptor chain uses TRBV28 and TRBJ1-1, with TRBD1 perhaps the D gene, on 6 matching bases. The clonotype comes from a human donor with melanoma. Sequenced sample: peripheral blood. The bases read TGTGCCAGCAACTCCTTCCGGGACATTGACACTGAAGCTTTCTTT. Its protein product is CASNSFRDIDTEAFF.